The T cell receptor beta chain under discussion was sequenced for a study of blood T cell repertoires in COVID-19. The protocol was immunoSEQ multiplex PCR, while the TCRdb copy is restricted to in-frame clones and leaves out a portion. Of about half a million clones listed, 75% to 90% are singletons. J was trimmed by 8 bases and V by 5 bases; bases with no gene match: 11. The CDR3 has 14 amino acids. CDR1 is LNHDA and CDR2 is SQIVND in the germline V gene (reference sequence). The chain links TRBV19 to TRBJ1-2, with 7 bases identical to TRBD1. This sequence originates from a human donor in a cohort sampled during active COVID-19. Sequences were obtained from peripheral blood. The CDR3 loop is CASSPTGAKVGYTF. DNA of the CDR3: TGTGCCAGTAGTCCCACAGGGGCCAAAGTAGGCTACACCTTC.